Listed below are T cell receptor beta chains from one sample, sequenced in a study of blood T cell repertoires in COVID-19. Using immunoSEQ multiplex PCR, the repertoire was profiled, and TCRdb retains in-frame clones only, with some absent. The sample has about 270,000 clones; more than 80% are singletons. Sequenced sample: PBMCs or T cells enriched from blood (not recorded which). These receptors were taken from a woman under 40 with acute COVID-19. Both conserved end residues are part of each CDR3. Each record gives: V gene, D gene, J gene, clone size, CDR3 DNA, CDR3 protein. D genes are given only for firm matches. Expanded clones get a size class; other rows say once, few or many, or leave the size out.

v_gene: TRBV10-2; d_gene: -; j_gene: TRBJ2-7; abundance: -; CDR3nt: TGCGCCAGCAGTGAGCATGTCCAAACCTACGAGCAGTACTTC; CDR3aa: CASSEHVQTYEQYF
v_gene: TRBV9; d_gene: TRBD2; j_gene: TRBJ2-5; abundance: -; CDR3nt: TGTGCCACCTCCCCCGGCGGGAGCCCAGAGACCCAGTACTTC; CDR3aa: CATSPGGSPETQYF
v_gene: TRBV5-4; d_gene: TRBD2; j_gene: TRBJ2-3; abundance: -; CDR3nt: TGTGCCAGCAGCTTGGGACTAGCGGGAGATACGCAGTATTTT; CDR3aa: CASSLGLAGDTQYF
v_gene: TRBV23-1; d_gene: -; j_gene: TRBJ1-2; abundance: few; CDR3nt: TGCGCCAGCAGTCAAAGGGACACCGAAAACGCCGAGAATGGCTACACCTTC; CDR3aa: CASSQRDTENAENGYTF
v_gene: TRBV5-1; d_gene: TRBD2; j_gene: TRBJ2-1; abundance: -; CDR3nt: TGCGCCAGCAGCTTGGATAGCGGGGGCTCAGGGGAGCAGTTCTTC; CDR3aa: CASSLDSGGSGEQFF
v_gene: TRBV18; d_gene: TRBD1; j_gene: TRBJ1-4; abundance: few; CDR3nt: TGTGCCAGCTCCGACAGGGGAGGCGGTGAAAAACTGTTTTTT; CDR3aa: CASSDRGGGEKLFF
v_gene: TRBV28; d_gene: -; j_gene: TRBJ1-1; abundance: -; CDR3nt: TGTGCCAGCACCTCTGGCCAGGGAAACACTGAAGCTTTCTTT; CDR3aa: CASTSGQGNTEAFF
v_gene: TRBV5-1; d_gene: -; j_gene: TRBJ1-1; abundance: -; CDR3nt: TGCGCCAGCAGCTTTAGATCGGACACGAACACTGAAGCTTTCTTT; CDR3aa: CASSFRSDTNTEAFF
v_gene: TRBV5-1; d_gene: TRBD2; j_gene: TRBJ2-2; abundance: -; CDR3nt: TGCGCCAGCAGCTTGGCACTAGCGGGGACTTTATCGAACACCGGGGAGCTGTTTTTT; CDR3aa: CASSLALAGTLSNTGELFF
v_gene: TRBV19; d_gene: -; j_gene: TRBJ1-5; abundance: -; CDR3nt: TGTGCCAGTAGTATCGGGGGGGCCGTGGGCAATCAGCCCCAGCATTTT; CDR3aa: CASSIGGAVGNQPQHF
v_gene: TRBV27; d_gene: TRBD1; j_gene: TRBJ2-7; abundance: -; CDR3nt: TGTGCCAGCAGTTTAGGGGACAGCTACGAGCAGTACTTC; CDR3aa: CASSLGDSYEQYF
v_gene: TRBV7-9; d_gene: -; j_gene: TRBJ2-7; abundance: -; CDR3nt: TGTGCCAGCAGCTTCGACCCGGCGGAGGAGCAGTACTTC; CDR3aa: CASSFDPAEEQYF
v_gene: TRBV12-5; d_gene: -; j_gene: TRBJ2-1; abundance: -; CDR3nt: TGTGCTAGTGGTTTGAACCAGGGAATAGATGAGCAGTTCTTC; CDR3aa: CASGLNQGIDEQFF
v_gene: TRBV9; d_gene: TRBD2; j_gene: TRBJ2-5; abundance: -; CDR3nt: TGTGCCAGCAGCTCCGGGACTAGCTGGTCGGAGACCCAGTACTTC; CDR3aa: CASSSGTSWSETQYF
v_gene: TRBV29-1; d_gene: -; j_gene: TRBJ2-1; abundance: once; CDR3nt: TGCAGCGCCCTGGTCGTCCAGGGGGGAGAGCAGTTCTTC; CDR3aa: CSALVVQGGEQFF
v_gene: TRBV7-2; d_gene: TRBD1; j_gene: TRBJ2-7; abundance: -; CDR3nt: TGTGCCAGCAGCGATAAGGACAGGGTCTACGAGCAGTACTTC; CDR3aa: CASSDKDRVYEQYF
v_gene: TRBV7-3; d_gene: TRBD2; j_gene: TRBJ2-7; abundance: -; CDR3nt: TGTGCCAGCAGCTGCCGAACGGGAGGCAGTTACGAGCAGTACTTC; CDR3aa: CASSCRTGGSYEQYF
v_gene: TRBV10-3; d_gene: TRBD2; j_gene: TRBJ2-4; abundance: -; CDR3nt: TGTGCCATCAGCGAAACGACTAGCGGTATCAAAAACATTCAGTACTTC; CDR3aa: CAISETTSGIKNIQYF
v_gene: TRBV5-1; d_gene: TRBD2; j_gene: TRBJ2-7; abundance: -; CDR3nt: TGCGCCAGCAGCAGGGAGGAGGCGGGAGGCTACGAGCAGTACTTC; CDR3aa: CASSREEAGGYEQYF
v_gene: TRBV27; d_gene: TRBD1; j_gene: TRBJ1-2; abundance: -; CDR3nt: TGTGCCACTCGCCAGGCGGGGCCCGACAGGGTTCGTGGCTACACCTTC; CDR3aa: CATRQAGPDRVRGYTF
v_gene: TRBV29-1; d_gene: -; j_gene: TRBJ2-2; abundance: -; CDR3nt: TGCAGCGTGGTTTCTGGGGCCCACATGAACACCGGGGAGCTGTTTTTT; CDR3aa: CSVVSGAHMNTGELFF
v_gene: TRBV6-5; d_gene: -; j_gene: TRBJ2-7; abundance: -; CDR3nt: TGTGCCAGCAGTTACTCACGGCGGATATACGAGCAGTACTTC; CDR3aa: CASSYSRRIYEQYF
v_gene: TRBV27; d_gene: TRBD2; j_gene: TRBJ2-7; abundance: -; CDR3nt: TGTGCCAGCAGTTTCAGAGCGGGAGGGCCTTACGAGCAGTACTTC; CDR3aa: CASSFRAGGPYEQYF
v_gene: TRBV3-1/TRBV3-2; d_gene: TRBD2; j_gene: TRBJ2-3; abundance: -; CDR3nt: TGTGCCAGCAGCCCGGGACTAGCGCATACTAGCACAGATACGCAGTATTTT; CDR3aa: CASSPGLAHTSTDTQYF
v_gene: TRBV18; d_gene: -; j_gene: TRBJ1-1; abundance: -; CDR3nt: TGTGCCAGCTCACCAGTAAATCGCAGGAACACTGAAGCTTTCTTT; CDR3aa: CASSPVNRRNTEAFF
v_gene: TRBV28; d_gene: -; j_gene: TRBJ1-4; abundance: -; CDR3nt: TGTGCCAGCAGTTTGCGGCCAGGACTTACAACTAATGAAAAACTGTTTTTT; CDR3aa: CASSLRPGLTTNEKLFF
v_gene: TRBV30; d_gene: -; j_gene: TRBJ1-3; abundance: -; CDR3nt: TGTGCCTGGACCCCAGGGGTCTCTGGAAACACCATATATTTT; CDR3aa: CAWTPGVSGNTIYF
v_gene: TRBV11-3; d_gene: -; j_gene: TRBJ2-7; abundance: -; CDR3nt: TGTGCCAGCAGCTTAGGGGCGATTTGCGGGATCTACGAGCAGTACTTC; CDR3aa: CASSLGAICGIYEQYF
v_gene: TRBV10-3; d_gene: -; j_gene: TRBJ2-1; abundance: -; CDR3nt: TGTGCCACCAGGGGCGCGGGGGAGGGTAATGAGCAGTTCTTC; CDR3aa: CATRGAGEGNEQFF
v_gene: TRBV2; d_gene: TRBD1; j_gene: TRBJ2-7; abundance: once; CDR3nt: TGTGCCAGCAGAGGGACAGGGGGCTACTACGAGCAGTACTTC; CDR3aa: CASRGTGGYYEQYF
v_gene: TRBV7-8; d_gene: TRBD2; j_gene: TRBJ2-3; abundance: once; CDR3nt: TGTGCCAGCAGCTCTAGCGGGGGAAGCACAGATACGCAGTATTTT; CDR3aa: CASSSSGGSTDTQYF
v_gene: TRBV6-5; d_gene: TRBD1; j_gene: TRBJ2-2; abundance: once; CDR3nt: TGTGCCAGCAGTCCGGGGACAGGGAGGGTCGGGGAGCTGTTTTTT; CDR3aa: CASSPGTGRVGELFF
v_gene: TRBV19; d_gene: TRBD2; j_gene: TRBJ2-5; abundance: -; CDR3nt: TGTGCCAGTAGTCCTAGCGGGGGTACCCAAGAGACCCAGTACTTC; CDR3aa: CASSPSGGTQETQYF
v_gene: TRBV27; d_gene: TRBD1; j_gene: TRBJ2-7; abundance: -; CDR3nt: TGTGCCAGCAGTCCAGGACAGGGCTACGAGCAGTACTTC; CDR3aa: CASSPGQGYEQYF
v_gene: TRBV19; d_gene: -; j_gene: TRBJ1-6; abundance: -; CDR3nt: TGTGCCAGTAGCCTCCAATTGGACTTAGGTTCACCCCTCCACTTT; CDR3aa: CASSLQLDLGSPLHF